Following are 29 T cell receptor beta chains from one sample sequenced in a study of long-term antiretroviral therapy in people with HIV. Survey level was the resolution at which the v3.0 immunoSEQ assay ran. Clones were read by immunoSEQ multiplex PCR, and TCRdb kept only the in-frame ones, dropping some. The table has approximately 25,000 clones, more than 65% seen once. The sequenced sample was unsorted PBMCs, obtained 3 years after starting antiretroviral therapy. These receptors originate from a man between 45 and 60 years old with HIV.

This clone was seen a few times. The chain links TRBV11-3 to TRBJ1-1; a possible D gene is TRBD1 (5 bases). This CDR3 has 12 amino acids. Trimming took off 5 bases at V and 6 bases at J, with 10 bases between the two ends. Germline V gene data show CDR1 as SGHNT and CDR2 as YENEEA. This CDR3 is CASSTQGAEAFF. CDR3 DNA sequence: TGTGCCAGCAGCACGCAGGGCGCTGAAGCTTTCTTT.

The chain carries TRBV5-4 and TRBJ2-7, with 8 positions matching TRBD1. The ends lost 2 bases at V and 5 bases at J; junction bases unmatched: 6. Looked up from germline, CDR1 is SGHNT and CDR2 is YYREEE (reference sequence). This CDR3 spans 14 amino acids. This CDR3 reads CASSLGGQGHEQYF. The CDR3 DNA reads TGTGCCAGCAGCTTAGGTGGACAGGGCCACGAGCAGTACTTC.

This clone was seen a single time. The chain uses TRBV28 and TRBJ2-1; TRBD1 aligns across 7 bases. Germline CDR1 is MDHEN and CDR2 is SYDVKM. V lost 7 bases, J lost 0 bases, and 12 bases stayed unmatched. The CDR3 consists of 17 residues. CDR3 sequence (DNA): TGTGCCAGCACCCGATTAGGATCAGGGGGCTCCTACAATGAGCAGTTCTTC. Amino acids: CASTRLGSGGSYNEQFF.

V usage is TRBV28 and J usage is TRBJ2-1; TRBD2 matches 8 bases. The CDR3 totals 14 residues. V was pared by 7 bases and J by 6 bases, with 8 bases of the junction left unmatched. The germline V gene encodes CDR1 MDHEN and CDR2 SYDVKM. The CDR3 DNA is TGTGCCAGCACTCCTGGGACTAGAAGCAATGAGCAGTTCTTC. It is translated as CASTPGTRSNEQFF.

The V gene is TRBV10-3, the J gene TRBJ1-1; D unclear. This CDR3 region has 12 residues. Germline V gene lookup returns CDR1 ENHRY and CDR2 SYGVKD. With 4 bases removed from V and 1 base from J, the gap between germline ends came to 4 bases. The CDR3 reads CAISGANTEAFF. CDR3 nucleotide sequence: TGTGCCATCAGTGGAGCGAACACTGAAGCTTTCTTT.

V usage is TRBV19 and J usage is TRBJ2-1; D may correspond to TRBD1 or TRBD2 (5 bases each). The V and J ends lost 7 bases and 5 bases respectively, with 12 bases between them. The CDR3 runs to 13 residues. From germline, CDR1 is LNHDA and CDR2 SQIVND (reference sequence). As DNA, the CDR3 is TGTGCCAGTATGGGGGACGGCGACAATGAGCAGTTCTTC. It encodes CASMGDGDNEQFF.

This clone was detected a few times. The chain combines TRBV7-8 with TRBJ1-4; the D is unclear. This CDR3 contains 15 residues. Trimming pared 6 bases from V and 10 bases from J, leaving 21 bases between. Germline CDR1 reads SGHVS; CDR2 reads FQNEAQ. The CDR3 nucleotides are TGTGCCAGCAGGACCTCGCTACGGACCGGCGGAAAACTGTTTTTT. Translating it yields CASRTSLRTGGKLFF.

The chain couples TRBV11-2 to TRBJ1-1; D gene ambiguous. CDR3 length: 15 amino acids. V lost 2 bases to trimming and J lost 1 base, with 11 bases between them. CDR1 SGHAT and CDR2 FQNNGV come from the germline V gene. DNA of the CDR3: TGTGCCAGCAGCTTATACGGACGGAGGAACACTGAAGCTTTCTTT. Translated: CASSLYGRRNTEAFF.

The V gene is TRBV6-1, the J gene TRBJ1-6; D gene ambiguous. The ends were cut back, 8 bases at V and 8 bases at J, with 13 bases in the middle. CDR1 is MNHNS, CDR2 SASEGT, per germline. The CDR3 contains 13 residues. The CDR3 coding sequence is TGTGCCAGCCAATTTAGGGAGGATTCACCCCTCCACTTT. This sequence encodes CASQFREDSPLHF.

The V and J genes are TRBV29-1 and TRBJ2-7; tentatively, D is TRBD2 (6 bases). The CDR3 length is 13 residues. The V end was cut by 4 bases, the J end by 9 bases, with 19 bases between. The germline V gene has CDR1 SQVTM and CDR2 ANQGSEA. In DNA, the CDR3 is TGCAGCGTTGGTGGAGGGATATCGATGGGGCAGTACTTC. Amino acids: CSVGGGISMGQYF.

The chain couples TRBV19 to TRBJ1-5; D might be TRBD1 (5 bases). Germline values: CDR1 LNHDA, CDR2 SQIVND (reference sequence). V gave up 7 bases and J gave up 3 bases, with 13 bases separating them. The CDR3 is 14 amino acids. DNA of the CDR3: TGTGCCAGTAAGCACAGAGGGGCCAATCAGCCCCAGCATTTT. Residues: CASKHRGANQPQHF.

The CDR3 loop reads CASSFLGQGLGGQYF. The CDR3 region has the DNA TGTGCCAGCAGTTTCCTGGGACAGGGTTTAGGAGGGCAGTACTTC. V usage is TRBV28 and J usage is TRBJ2-7, with 9 nucleotides matching TRBD1. The CDR3 has 15 amino acids. Per the germline V gene, CDR1 is MDHEN and CDR2 is SYDVKM. After removal of 3 bases from V and 9 bases from J, the junction contained 12 bases not matched to a gene.

The rearrangement links TRBV11-3 to TRBJ2-5; 7 bases align to TRBD1. V gave up 4 bases and J gave up 4 bases; unmatched junction bases: 18. This CDR3 spans 18 amino acids. Germline V CDR1 and CDR2: SGHNT, YENEEA. CDR3: CASSSVYPPSPGGETQYF. CDR3 sequence (DNA): TGTGCCAGCAGCTCCGTATATCCTCCGAGTCCAGGGGGAGAGACCCAGTACTTC.

This clone was seen more than once but under ten times. The chain couples TRBV7-9 to TRBJ2-7; the D gene could be TRBD1 or TRBD2 (6 bases each). Looked up from germline, CDR1 is SEHNR and CDR2 is FQNEAQ (reference sequence). The length of the CDR3 is 13 residues. V was trimmed by 4 bases and J by 7 bases, leaving 14 bases between them. The CDR3 here is CASSSTGAEEQYF. Written as DNA, the CDR3 is TGTGCCAGCAGCTCAACGGGGGCGGAAGAGCAGTACTTC.

This clone was seen only once. The V and J genes are TRBV5-6 and TRBJ2-1; TRBD1 agrees at 10 bases. Looked up from germline, CDR1 is SGHDT and CDR2 is YYEEEE. This CDR3 is 17 amino acids long. V trimming: 4 bases; J trimming: 7 bases; junction bases outside the gene matches: 14. The CDR3 nucleotides are TGTGCCAGCAGCCCGGGACAGGGGTATCGATCGTGGAATGAGCAGTTCTTC. It translates to CASSPGQGYRSWNEQFF.

The chain employs TRBV9 and TRBJ2-2, with D possibly TRBD2 on 6 matching bases. Germline V CDR1 and CDR2: SGDLS, YYNGEE. V lost 3 bases to trimming and J lost 6 bases, with 15 bases between them. The CDR3 sequence is 15 residues long. The CDR3 sequence is CASSGLGRFAGELFF. DNA of the CDR3: TGTGCCAGCAGCGGACTAGGTCGATTCGCCGGGGAGCTGTTTTTT.

The gene calls are TRBV11-2 and TRBJ2-3; the match to TRBD2 covers 15 bases. The V gene's germline CDR1 is SGHAT and CDR2 FQNNGV. CDR3 length: 15 residues. The trim removed 3 bases at V and 10 bases at J, leaving 5 bases unmatched. The CDR3 DNA reads TGTGCCAGCAGCTTTGGACTAGCGGGGGGGGTAGCGCAGTATTTT. This gives the protein CASSFGLAGGVAQYF. Full variable domain (remainder filled in from reference TRBV11-2 and TRBJ2-3): EAGVAQSPRYKIIEKRQSVAFWCNPISGHATLYWYQQILGQGPKLLIQFQNNGVVDDSQLPKDRFSAERLKGVDSTLKIQPAKLEDSAVYLCASSFGLAGGVAQYFGPGTRLTVL.

The CDR3 protein is CASSPTAGPGNTIYF. The CDR3 region has the DNA TGTGCCAGCTCACCAACGGCAGGGCCTGGAAACACCATATATTTT. V usage is TRBV18 and J usage is TRBJ1-3, with a tentative D call TRBD1 (5 bases). V was trimmed by 2 bases and J by 2 bases, leaving 10 bases between them. The CDR3 is 15 residues long. Germline lookup yields CDR1 KGHSH and CDR2 LQKENI.

This chain uses TRBV7-9 with TRBJ2-7; perhaps TRBD1 as D (5 bases). Germline CDR1 reads SEHNR; CDR2 reads FQNEAQ (reference sequence). The CDR3 consists of 14 residues. V was clipped by 4 bases and J by 4 bases, with 14 bases between them. CDR3 loop: CASSWAGNRYEQYF. CDR3 coding DNA: TGTGCCAGCAGCTGGGCAGGGAATAGGTACGAGCAGTACTTC.

J is TRBJ2-2 and V is TRBV5-1; D unresolved. CDR1 and CDR2 from the germline V gene are SGHRS and YFSETQ. The CDR3 extends over 14 amino acids. Deletions cut 4 bases from V and 1 base from J, with 8 bases between. The CDR3 protein is CASSLHLNTGELFF. The CDR3 DNA sequence: TGCGCCAGCAGCCTACACCTGAACACCGGGGAGCTGTTTTTT.

The chain is built from TRBV9 and TRBJ1-3; TRBD1 matches at 7 bases. The germline V gene has CDR1 SGDLS and CDR2 YYNGEE. J was trimmed by 9 bases and V by 0 bases; bases with no gene match: 12. The CDR3 runs to 16 residues. This chain's CDR3 is CASSVGLTGFFGTIYF. The CDR3 DNA is TGTGCCAGCAGCGTAGGACTGACAGGGTTTTTCGGCACCATATATTTT.

This chain links TRBV7-9 with TRBJ2-1; 7 bases match TRBD2. The trim removed 5 bases at V and 3 bases at J, leaving 7 bases unmatched. Germline V gives CDR1 SEHNR, CDR2 FQNEAQ (reference sequence). The CDR3 has 15 amino acids. DNA for the CDR3: TGTGCCAGCAGCACCGAGCGGGGCCTCTACAATGAGCAGTTCTTC. This codes for CASSTERGLYNEQFF.

The rearrangement links TRBV30 to TRBJ1-1; D call uncertain. CDR3 length: 14 residues. Germline CDR1 and CDR2: GTSNPN and SVGIG (reference sequence). V was pared by 0 bases and J by 5 bases, with 13 bases between. CDR3 loop: CAWSVLGGRTEAFF. In DNA form, the CDR3 reads TGTGCCTGGAGTGTACTGGGAGGGCGGACTGAAGCTTTCTTT.

The chain has TRBV7-9 and TRBJ2-1, with TRBD2 matching over 7 bases. Germline CDR1 reads SEHNR; CDR2 reads FQNEAQ (reference sequence). The CDR3 has 17 residues. The ends lost 5 bases at V and 7 bases at J; junction bases unmatched: 17. CDR3 nucleotide sequence: TGTGCCAGCAGCACGGTCACAAAGCGGGAAGGTAGGAATGAGCAGTTCTTC. This codes for CASSTVTKREGRNEQFF.

J is TRBJ1-3 and V is TRBV14; D is undetermined. CDR3 length: 15 amino acids. Trimming stripped 0 bases from V and 9 bases from J, with 15 bases between. Germline values: CDR1 SGHDN, CDR2 FVKESK. The CDR3 loop reads CASSQDLTGRSTIYF. The CDR3 DNA reads as TGTGCCAGCAGCCAAGATTTGACGGGTCGTTCCACCATATATTTT.

The rearrangement links TRBV5-1 to TRBJ2-3; no clear D gene. Looked up from germline, CDR1 is SGHRS and CDR2 is YFSETQ. The CDR3 spans 12 residues. V gave up 4 bases and J gave up 6 bases, with 9 bases separating them. The CDR3 DNA reads TGCGCCAGCAGCCTCTTAAGGGATACGCAGTATTTT. Protein product: CASSLLRDTQYF.

Note on this clone: At one boundary the junction diverges from the germline segment, which might be a read error. The chain uses TRBV7-7 and TRBJ1-5; 7 nucleotides align to TRBD1. CDR1 SSHAT and CDR2 FNYEAQ come from the germline V gene (reference sequence). The CDR3 extends over 13 amino acids. CDR3 sequence (DNA): TGTGCTAGCAGTTTAACAGGGGTCCAGCCCCAGCATTTT. Translation gives CASSLTGVQPQHF.

The V gene is TRBV5-6, the J gene TRBJ2-2; D call uncertain. Germline V lookup: CDR1 SGHDT, CDR2 YYEEEE. V was trimmed by 1 base and J by 4 bases, leaving 5 bases between them. CDR3 size: 13 residues. CDR3 in DNA: TGTGCCAGCAGCTTGATCGGCACCGGGGAGCTGTTTTTT. Its protein product is CASSLIGTGELFF.

There are a few counts of this clone. V is TRBV6-5 and J is TRBJ1-6, with a weak D call TRBD1 (6 bases). CDR3 size: 15 residues. Trimming stripped 0 bases from V and 5 bases from J, with 8 bases between. Looked up from germline, CDR1 is MNHEY and CDR2 is SVGAGI. The CDR3 DNA follows: TGTGCCAGCAGTTACTCCGGGGGCGATAATTCACCCCTCCACTTT. Translated: CASSYSGGDNSPLHF.